Listed below are T cell receptor beta chains from one sample, sequenced in a study of early T cells in non-severe SARS-CoV-2 infection. One entry per CDR3 protein results from TCRdb running MiXCR on the 5' RACE reads. The sample lists approximately 120,000 distinct CDR3 sequences, about 15% occurring once. Sequenced sample: whole blood. The receptors derive from an adult who was a healthcare worker with PCR-confirmed SARS-CoV-2 infection or an uninfected control (not recorded which). Both conserved end residues are part of each CDR3. The D gene is left open where the match is weak. A clone size is listed for some rows: how often the clone was seen (once, few, many), or a class if it is expanded.

abundance,d_gene,len,j_gene,v_gene,CDR3aa,CDR3nt
few,-,12,TRBJ1-1,TRBV10-2,CASGTMNTEAFF,TGCGCCAGCGGAACAATGAACACTGAAGCTTTCTTT
few,-,14,TRBJ2-4,TRBV6-1,CASLTPGGVDIQYF,TGTGCCAGCCTTACTCCGGGGGGCGTTGACATTCAGTACTTC
-,TRBD1,16,TRBJ2-7,TRBV5-1,CASSPPGGTGPYEQYF,TGCGCCAGCAGTCCTCCCGGGGGGACAGGGCCCTACGAGCAGTACTTC
-,-,13,TRBJ2-4,TRBV3-1,CASSRRSEDIQYF,TGTGCCAGCAGCCGCCGCTCGGAGGACATTCAGTACTTC
-,-,14,TRBJ1-1,TRBV18,CASSRVKMNTEAFF,TGTGCCAGCTCAAGAGTAAAAATGAACACTGAAGCTTTCTTT
-,-,17,TRBJ1-6,TRBV5-1,CASSLAGGGSYNSPLHF,TGCGCCAGCAGCTTGGCCGGTGGAGGCTCCTATAATTCACCCCTCCACTTT
many,TRBD2,15,TRBJ2-5,TRBV12-5,CASGYPGSSGGLLHF,TGTGCTAGTGGTTATCCCGGTAGTAGCGGGGGGCTACTCCACTTC
-,-,15,TRBJ1-5,TRBV5-1,CASIRADSCLQPQHF,TGCGCCAGCATTCGGGCCGACAGTTGTTTGCAGCCCCAGCATTTT
few,TRBD1,14,TRBJ2-7,TRBV18,CASSPGTGTTEQYF,TGTGCCAGCTCACCCGGGACAGGGACCACCGAGCAGTACTTC
few,TRBD2,15,TRBJ2-2,TRBV12-3/TRBV12-4,CASRPPGRDTGELFF,TGTGCCAGCCGCCCCCCCGGGAGGGACACCGGGGAGCTGTTTTTT
few,TRBD1,14,TRBJ2-5,TRBV7-6,CASSSTGLQETQYF,TGTGCCAGCAGCTCGACAGGGCTACAAGAGACCCAGTACTTC
-,-,16,TRBJ2-5,TRBV13,CASSYPGIASQETQYF,TGTGCCAGCAGCTACCCCGGGATAGCGAGCCAAGAGACCCAGTACTTC
few,-,15,TRBJ2-5,TRBV5-1,CASSLEGRREETQYF,TGCGCCAGCAGCTTGGAAGGGAGGAGGGAGGAGACCCAGTACTTC
-,-,15,TRBJ2-3,TRBV24-1,CATSDGGTGTDTQYF,TGTGCCACCAGTGATGGGGGGACTGGCACAGATACGCAGTATTTT
-,-,14,TRBJ2-3,TRBV9,CASSVEGVTDTQYF,TGTGCCAGCAGCGTCGAGGGGGTCACAGATACGCAGTATTTT
few,-,13,TRBJ2-1,TRBV7-9,CASSLDLFHEQFF,TGTGCCAGCAGCTTAGATTTGTTCCATGAGCAGTTCTTC
once,-,13,TRBJ2-1,TRBV11-2,CASSATEGSEQFF,TGTGCCAGCAGCGCGACGGAGGGCAGTGAGCAGTTCTTC
-,-,15,TRBJ2-7,TRBV20-1,CSARDLRQITYEQYF,TGCAGTGCTAGAGATCTCAGGCAGATCACCTACGAGCAGTACTTC
-,-,13,TRBJ2-3,TRBV7-3,CASSLGWTDTQYF,TGTGCCAGCAGCTTGGGGTGGACGGATACGCAGTATTTT
-,TRBD1,14,TRBJ2-3,TRBV5-5,CASSLWTGGDTQYF,TGTGCCAGCAGCCTTTGGACAGGGGGAGATACGCAGTATTTT
-,TRBD1,15,TRBJ2-7,TRBV12-3/TRBV12-4,CASSPGQVKGYEQYF,TGTGCCAGCAGCCCGGGACAGGTAAAGGGCTACGAGCAGTACTTC
few,-,13,TRBJ1-6,TRBV9,CASSLNPNSPLHF,TGTGCCAGCAGCTTGAATCCTAATTCACCCCTCCACTTT
few,-,14,TRBJ2-3,TRBV6-1,CASSEAGAGDTQYF,TGTGCCAGCAGTGAAGCAGGGGCCGGAGATACGCAGTATTTT
-,-,11,TRBJ1-1,TRBV20-1,CSARDPPEAFF,TGCAGTGCTAGAGATCCCCCTGAAGCTTTCTTT
-,-,15,TRBJ2-3,TRBV10-3,CAISGGAASTDTQYF,TGTGCCATCAGTGGTGGGGCTGCCAGCACAGATACGCAGTATTTT
-,-,14,TRBJ2-2,TRBV5-4,CASSMTLGTGELFF,TGTGCCAGCAGCATGACATTAGGAACCGGGGAGCTGTTTTTT
few,-,11,TRBJ2-1,TRBV20-1,CSPTSNNEQFF,TGCAGTCCTACATCAAACAATGAGCAGTTCTTC
few,-,12,TRBJ2-5,TRBV6-1,CASMMVGETQYF,TGTGCCAGCATGATGGTCGGGGAGACCCAGTACTTC
-,-,15,TRBJ2-5,TRBV7-3,CASSLTTGSMETQYF,TGTGCCAGCAGCTTAACAACAGGGAGCATGGAGACCCAGTACTTC
few,-,11,TRBJ1-2,TRBV29-1,CSVGGGYGYTF,TGCAGCGTTGGGGGCGGCTATGGCTACACCTTC
few,TRBD1,12,TRBJ2-5,TRBV24-1,CFPIDRVETQYF,TGTTTCCCCATCGACAGGGTAGAGACCCAGTACTTC
few,TRBD1,16,TRBJ1-5,TRBV9,CASSPGTGANNQPQHF,TGTGCCAGCAGCCCTGGGACAGGGGCAAACAATCAGCCCCAGCATTTT
-,TRBD1,12,TRBJ1-2,TRBV20-1,CSASQGARGYTF,TGCAGTGCCAGCCAGGGGGCGAGAGGCTACACCTTC
-,-,12,TRBJ2-3,TRBV20-1,CSASRRTDTQYF,TGCAGTGCTAGTCGAAGAACGGATACGCAGTATTTT
many,-,16,TRBJ1-1,TRBV4-1,CASSQTRDPGGTEAFF,TGCGCCAGCAGCCAGACCAGGGACCCCGGAGGGACTGAAGCTTTCTTT
-,-,13,TRBJ1-3,TRBV6-4,CASSMDFRNTIYF,TGTGCCAGCAGTATGGATTTCAGAAACACCATATATTTT
-,TRBD2,15,TRBJ2-7,TRBV19,CASNTLAGPSYEQYF,TGTGCCAGTAACACCCTAGCGGGGCCCTCCTACGAGCAGTACTTC
many,-,17,TRBJ2-1,TRBV6-5,CASSYERPLSSYNEQFF,TGTGCCAGCAGTTACGAAAGACCCTTAAGCTCCTACAATGAGCAGTTCTTC
many,-,13,TRBJ1-2,TRBV6-6,CASTPPGNYGYTF,TGTGCCAGCACCCCCCCAGGGAACTATGGCTACACCTTC
many,-,11,TRBJ2-7,TRBV30,CAWKGSDEQYF,TGTGCCTGGAAGGGAAGCGACGAGCAGTACTTC
many,TRBD1,15,TRBJ1-6,TRBV3-1,CASSQFGTDDSPLHF,TGTGCCAGCAGCCAATTCGGGACAGACGATTCACCCCTCCACTTT
few,-,14,TRBJ2-5,TRBV20-1,CSATGGRPSETQYF,TGCAGTGCTACCGGGGGCCGTCCGTCGGAGACCCAGTACTTC
-,-,13,TRBJ1-1,TRBV20-1,CSADLVEGTEAFF,TGCAGTGCTGACCTGGTGGAGGGCACTGAAGCTTTCTTT
-,-,13,TRBJ2-2,TRBV7-9,CASSLQETRELFF,TGTGCCAGCAGCTTACAGGAAACCAGGGAGCTGTTTTTT
few,TRBD2,15,TRBJ2-1,TRBV19,CASSIGSSGGAEQFF,TGTGCCAGTAGTATAGGAAGTAGCGGGGGTGCTGAGCAGTTCTTC
many,TRBD1,14,TRBJ2-1,TRBV20-1,CSARAPDRVDEQFF,TGCAGTGCTAGAGCCCCGGACAGGGTCGATGAGCAGTTCTTC
-,-,15,TRBJ2-2,TRBV12-3/TRBV12-4,CASSPRPGGTGELFF,TGTGCCAGCAGCCCCCGCCCGGGTGGGACCGGGGAGCTGTTTTTT
few,TRBD1,15,TRBJ1-1,TRBV20-1,CSARYRGRVDTEAFF,TGCAGTGCCCGATACAGGGGGCGAGTAGACACTGAAGCTTTCTTT
many,-,14,TRBJ2-5,TRBV10-3,CAISEGRFGETQYF,TGTGCCATCAGTGAGGGCCGGTTTGGTGAGACCCAGTACTTC
-,-,12,TRBJ1-5,TRBV12-3/TRBV12-4,CASSKFGQPQHF,TGTGCCAGCAGCAAGTTCGGTCAGCCCCAGCATTTT
many,-,17,TRBJ2-3,TRBV20-1,CSASVGTLASGSDTQYF,TGCAGTGCTAGCGTTGGGACCTTGGCCTCGGGGTCGGATACGCAGTATTTT
many,-,11,TRBJ1-2,TRBV6-6,CATYGPYGYTF,TGTGCCACCTACGGGCCATATGGCTACACCTTC
few,-,14,TRBJ1-3,TRBV29-1,CSVGDGISGNTIYF,TGCAGCGTCGGGGACGGAATCTCTGGAAACACCATATATTTT